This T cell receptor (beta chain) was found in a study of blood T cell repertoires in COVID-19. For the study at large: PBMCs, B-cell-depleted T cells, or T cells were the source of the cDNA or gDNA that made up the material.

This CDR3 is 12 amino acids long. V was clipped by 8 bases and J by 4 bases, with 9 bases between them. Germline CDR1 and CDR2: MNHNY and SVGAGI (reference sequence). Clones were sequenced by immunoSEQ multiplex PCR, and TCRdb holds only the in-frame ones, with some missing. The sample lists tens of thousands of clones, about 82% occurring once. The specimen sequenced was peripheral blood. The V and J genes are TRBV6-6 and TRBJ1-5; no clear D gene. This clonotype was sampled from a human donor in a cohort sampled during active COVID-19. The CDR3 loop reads CASRVLNQPQHF. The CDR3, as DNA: TGTGCCAGCCGGGTCTTGAATCAGCCCCAGCATTTT.